The 18 T cell receptor beta chains below all came from one sample that was sequenced in a study of OX40 agonist ivuxolimab in advanced cancers. Clones were sequenced by immunoSEQ multiplex PCR, and TCRdb holds only the in-frame ones, with some missing. There are fewer than 100,000 clones in the sample; about 86% occur only once, and 1.4% to 1.5% lies in the top ten. The source material was CD4+ or CD8+ T cells sorted from blood, sampled in a trial of the OX40 agonist ivuxolimab. These receptors were taken from an adult with an advanced solid tumor such as melanoma, head and neck, liver or kidney cancer.

The chain employs TRBV18 and TRBJ2-7; a possible D gene is TRBD2 (5 bases). The germline V gene encodes CDR1 KGHSH and CDR2 LQKENI. The CDR3 is made up of 14 amino acids. Between the trimmed V and J ends, which lost 4 bases and 6 bases, there was a span of 16 bases. The CDR3, as DNA: TGTGCCAGCTCACTAGTCCCGAGGGCGTTCGAGCAGTACTTC. As protein: CASSLVPRAFEQYF.

This clone came up once. The chain recombines TRBV12-5 with TRBJ2-3; maybe TRBD2 (5 bases). Germline V gives CDR1 LGHNT, CDR2 FRNRAP. This CDR3 comprises 15 residues. Trimming cost V 1 base and J 3 bases, with 11 bases left between them. This chain's CDR3 is CASGLAGSGTDTQYF. CDR3 nucleotides: TGTGCTAGTGGTTTGGCGGGATCCGGGACAGATACGCAGTATTTT.

This sequence joins TRBV19 and TRBJ2-1, with 8 bases that match TRBD1. V shed 4 bases, J shed 7 bases, and the junction held 3 bases outside the gene matches. The CDR3 is 13 residues long. Per germline, CDR1 LNHDA and CDR2 SQIVND (reference sequence). In nucleotides, the CDR3 is TGTGCCAGTAGTAGCCAGGGGGCTAATGAGCAGTTCTTC. This codes for CASSSQGANEQFF.

The chain links TRBV6-5 to TRBJ2-7; D not certain. Trimming pared 6 bases from V and 0 bases from J, leaving 15 bases between. The CDR3 has 15 residues. The germline V gene encodes CDR1 MNHEY and CDR2 SVGAGI. The CDR3 is CASRPPFSSSYEQYF. The DNA for the CDR3 is TGTGCCAGCAGACCTCCTTTTTCAAGCTCCTACGAGCAGTACTTC.

The chain joins TRBV27 to TRBJ2-3, with 8 bases matching TRBD1. CDR1 and CDR2 from the germline V gene are MNHEY and SMNVEV (reference sequence). The junction had 8 bases not matched to a gene; V was cut back by 10 bases and J by 2 bases. The CDR3 sequence is 14 residues long. This CDR3 is CATGDRRNTDTQYF. The CDR3, as DNA: TGTGCCACTGGGGACAGGAGGAACACAGATACGCAGTATTTT.

The chain joins TRBV7-9 to TRBJ1-6; maybe TRBD1 (5 bases). Germline CDR1 and CDR2: SEHNR and FQNEAQ (reference sequence). With 6 bases removed from V and 6 bases from J, the gap between germline ends came to 15 bases. The CDR3 sequence is 15 residues long. The CDR3 is CASSSGPGGNSPLHF. DNA for the CDR3: TGTGCCAGCAGTTCCGGGCCCGGGGGTAATTCACCCCTCCACTTT.

The V call is TRBV4-1, the J call TRBJ2-7, with 7 bases fitting TRBD2. Germline loops: CDR1 MGHRA, CDR2 YSYEKL. Trimming cost V 4 bases and J 3 bases; bases outside gene matches: 12. The CDR3 sequence is 16 residues long. The CDR3 is CASSRRGGEGLYEQYF. CDR3 bases: TGCGCCAGCAGCCGAAGGGGCGGGGAGGGCCTCTACGAGCAGTACTTC.

The chain's CDR3 is CASSQDPRGSSNTEAFF. In nucleotides, the CDR3 is TGCGCCAGCAGCCAAGATCCTAGGGGATCCTCGAACACTGAAGCTTTCTTT. The V call is TRBV4-3, the J call TRBJ1-1; maybe TRBD1 (5 bases). From germline, CDR1 is LGHNA and CDR2 YSLEER. Trimming stripped 0 bases from V and 1 base from J, with 15 bases between. The CDR3 is 17 amino acids.

V and J are TRBV4-3 and TRBJ1-2; 8 nucleotides match TRBD1. CDR3 length: 13 residues. V was pared by 4 bases and J by 5 bases, with 3 bases of the junction left unmatched. Germline lookup yields CDR1 LGHNA and CDR2 YSLEER. CDR3 protein: CASSPDRGYGYTF. For the CDR3, the DNA is TGCGCCAGCAGCCCCGACAGGGGATATGGCTACACCTTC.

The genes are TRBV28 and TRBJ1-1; TRBD1 agrees at 8 bases. CDR3 size: 15 residues. With V trimmed by 5 bases and J by 4 bases, 9 bases remained unmatched. Looked up from germline, CDR1 is MDHEN and CDR2 is SYDVKM. CDR3 bases: TGTGCCAGCAGTCCCCGAACAGGGGGGGTCACTGAAGCTTTCTTT. Residues: CASSPRTGGVTEAFF.

V gene TRBV27 combines with J gene TRBJ2-7, with D possibly called TRBD1 or TRBD2 (6 bases each). Germline V gene sequence: CDR1 MNHEY, CDR2 SMNVEV (reference sequence). Trimming took 5 bases from V and 2 from J, leaving 13 bases between them. CDR3 length: 14 residues. The CDR3 loop is CASSRRGVPYEQYF. The CDR3 DNA reads TGTGCCAGCAGTAGGAGGGGGGTTCCCTACGAGCAGTACTTC.

The CDR3 region has the DNA TGTGCCACCAGCACCGGCCCTTACGAGCAGTACTTC. Translating gives CATSTGPYEQYF. This rearrangement joins TRBV15 to TRBJ2-7; no firm D call. Germline-derived CDR1 and CDR2 are LNHNV and YYDKDF (reference sequence). The CDR3 consists of 12 residues. V was clipped by 4 bases and J by 4 bases, with 8 bases between them.

This chain links TRBV7-2 with TRBJ2-3; D possibly matches TRBD1 or TRBD2 (5 bases each). The germline V gene encodes CDR1 SGHTA and CDR2 FQGNSA. The V end lost 1 base, the J end lost 11 bases, and 13 bases lay between the germline ends. This CDR3 is 13 amino acids long. CDR3 bases: TGTGCCAGCAGCTTAGATGGGACCGTGGTGCAGTATTTT. This gives the protein CASSLDGTVVQYF.

This clone was counted between two and nine times. V gene TRBV7-3 combines with J gene TRBJ2-3; 7 bases match TRBD1. The CDR3 is made up of 15 amino acids. Trimming at V came to 4 bases and at J to 5 bases, leaving 9 bases not matched to a gene. CDR1 and CDR2 (germline): SGHTA, FQGTGA. The CDR3 loop reads CASSSRQGPGDTQYF. The CDR3 DNA reads TGTGCCAGCAGCTCCCGACAGGGACCCGGAGATACGCAGTATTTT.

The chain joins TRBV14 to TRBJ2-5; D may be TRBD2 (5 bases). CDR3 size: 15 residues. Per germline, CDR1 SGHDN and CDR2 FVKESK. V lost 0 bases to trimming and J lost 10 bases, with 18 bases between them. This chain's CDR3 is CASSQDLTLLRVQYF. CDR3 nucleotides: TGTGCCAGCAGCCAAGATCTAACTTTACTGCGGGTCCAGTACTTC. The entire variable domain, with the rest obtained from reference TRBV14 and TRBJ2-5, is as follows: EAGVTQFPSHSVIEKGQTVTLRCDPISGHDNLYWYRRVMGKEIKFLLHFVKESKQDESGMPNNRFLAERTGGTYSTLKVQPAELEDSGVYFCASSQDLTLLRVQYFGPGTRLLVL.

V usage is TRBV28 and J usage is TRBJ2-6; D may correspond to TRBD1 or TRBD2 (6 bases each). The CDR3 runs 17 residues. Trimming left V 3 bases short and J 0 bases short, with 12 bases between. Germline loops: CDR1 MDHEN, CDR2 SYDVKM. The CDR3 DNA reads as TGTGCCAGCAGTTTGGAGGGGGTGACCTCTGGGGCCAACGTCCTGACTTTC. This gives the protein CASSLEGVTSGANVLTF.

The chain is built from TRBV19 and TRBJ2-3; the D gene is possibly TRBD2 (6 bases). CDR1 and CDR2 from the germline V gene are LNHDA and SQIVND (reference sequence). The V gene lost 7 bases and the J gene lost 2 bases, with 13 bases spanning the gap. The length of the CDR3 is 14 residues. The CDR3 spells CASKGGVFTDTQYF. For the CDR3, the DNA is TGTGCCAGTAAGGGCGGGGTCTTCACAGATACGCAGTATTTT.

The rearrangement joins TRBV5-1 to TRBJ2-1; D is uncertain. The germline V gene has CDR1 SGHRS and CDR2 YFSETQ. The CDR3 is 13 amino acids. V was pared by 0 bases and J by 6 bases, with 7 bases between. Here the CDR3 DNA reads TGCGCCAGCAGCTTGGTTATTGCCAATGAGCAGTTCTTC. It codes for CASSLVIANEQFF. The whole variable domain, remainder taken from reference TRBV5-1 and TRBJ2-1, is KAGVTQTPRYLIKTRGQQVTLSCSPISGHRSVSWYQQTPGQGLQFLFEYFSETQRNKGNFPGRFSGRQFSNSRSEMNVSTLELGDSALYLCASSLVIANEQFFGPGTRLTVL.